This T cell receptor beta chain originates from a study of T cell repertoires in cytomegalovirus infection. This clonotype was seen at least ten times. Its specificity is not known. Germline V lookup: CDR1 SGHAT, CDR2 FQNNGV. The CDR3 runs 16 residues. V lost 5 bases, J lost 2 bases, and 19 bases lay in between. A single record per CDR3 protein comes from TCRdb applying MiXCR to the reads. The sample carries about 890,000 distinct CDR3 sequences, around 30% recorded once. The chain employs TRBV11-2 and TRBJ2-7; D might be TRBD1 (5 bases). The origin of this receptor is a human donor in good health (CMV status not recorded). Some clones in this sample may be carry-over from other donors' samples. The source material was cultured CD8+ T cells from PBMCs, sampled from culture after CMV antigen stimulation. CDR3 nucleotides: TGTGCCAGCAGCCCATCTCCCCGGACATCTACCTACGAGCAGTACTTC. Translated: CASSPSPRTSTYEQYF.